This T cell receptor (beta chain) emerged from a study of blood T cell repertoires in COVID-19. Sequenced by immunoSEQ multiplex PCR; TCRdb stores in-frame clones only, minus some. The repertoire holds under 100,000 clones, with more than 70% as singletons. CDR1 is MNHEY and CDR2 is SVGAGI in the germline V gene. The trim removed 6 bases at V and 6 bases at J, leaving 12 bases unmatched. The CDR3 is 15 amino acids. This chain joins TRBV6-5 and TRBJ2-7, with 9 bases aligning to TRBD1. Sequencing was performed on peripheral blood. This clonotype was obtained from a human donor in a cohort sampled during active COVID-19. DNA of the CDR3: TGTGCCAGCAGAGTAACCGGGACAGGGAGGTTCGAGCAGTACTTC. Translating gives CASRVTGTGRFEQYF.